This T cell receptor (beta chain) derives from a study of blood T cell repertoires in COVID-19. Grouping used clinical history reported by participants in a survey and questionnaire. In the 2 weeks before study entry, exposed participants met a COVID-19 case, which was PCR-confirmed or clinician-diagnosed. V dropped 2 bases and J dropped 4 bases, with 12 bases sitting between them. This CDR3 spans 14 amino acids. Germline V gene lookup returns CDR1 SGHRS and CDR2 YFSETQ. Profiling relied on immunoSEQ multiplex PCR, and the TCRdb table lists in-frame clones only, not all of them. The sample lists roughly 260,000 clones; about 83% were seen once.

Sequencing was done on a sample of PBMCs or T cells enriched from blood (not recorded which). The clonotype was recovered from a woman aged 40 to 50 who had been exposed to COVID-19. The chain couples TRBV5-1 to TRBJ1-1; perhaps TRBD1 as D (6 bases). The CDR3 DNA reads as TGCGCCAGCAGCTTACAGGGTTTTGGCACTGAAGCTTTCTTT. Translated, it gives CASSLQGFGTEAFF.